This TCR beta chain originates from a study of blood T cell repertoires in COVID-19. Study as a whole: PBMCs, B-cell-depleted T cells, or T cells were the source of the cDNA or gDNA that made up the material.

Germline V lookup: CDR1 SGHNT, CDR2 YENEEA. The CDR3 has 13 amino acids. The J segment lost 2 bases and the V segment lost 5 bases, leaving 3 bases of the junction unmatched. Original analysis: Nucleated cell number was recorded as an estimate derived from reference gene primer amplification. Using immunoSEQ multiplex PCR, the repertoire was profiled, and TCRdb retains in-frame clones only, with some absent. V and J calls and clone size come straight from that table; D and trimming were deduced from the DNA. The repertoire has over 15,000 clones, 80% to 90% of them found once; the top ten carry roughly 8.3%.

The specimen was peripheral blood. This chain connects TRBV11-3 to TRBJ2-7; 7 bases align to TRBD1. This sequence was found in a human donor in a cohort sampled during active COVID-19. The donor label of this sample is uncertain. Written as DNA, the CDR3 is TGTGCCAGCAGCAAAGGACAGGCCTACGAGCAGTACTTC. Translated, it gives CASSKGQAYEQYF.